These 4 T cell receptor beta chains were sequenced from one sample in a study of T cell responses to AZD1222 COVID-19 vaccine. TCRdb's copy holds only in-frame clones and misses some; the assay was immunoSEQ multiplex PCR. This sample has about 120,000 clones; roughly 90% occur once, and the top ten carry roughly 3.6%. The sample in question was peripheral blood, obtained on day 0 of AZD1222 vaccination. The receptors come from an adult in good health.

V and J are TRBV25-1 and TRBJ2-4; the match to TRBD1 covers 8 bases. From germline, CDR1 is MGHDK and CDR2 SYGVNS. The CDR3 loop spans 15 amino acids. V was pared by 3 bases and J by 8 bases, with 9 bases of the junction left unmatched. The CDR3 region has the DNA TGTGCCAGCAGTGATGCAGGGGGCCCACCGGACATTCAGTACTTC. Translated, it gives CASSDAGGPPDIQYF.

In DNA, the CDR3 is TGTGCCAGCAGCTCCGAAGGGGGCGCCGGGACCCAGTACTTC. Translated: CASSSEGGAGTQYF. The chain employs TRBV7-3 and TRBJ2-5, with 7 bases aligning to TRBD1. V shed 4 bases and J 7 bases; nucleotides not matched to a gene: 9. Germline V CDR1 and CDR2: SGHTA, FQGTGA. This CDR3 has 14 residues.

This clone appeared a few times. The chain uses TRBV7-9 and TRBJ2-2; D is uncertain. Germline assignment: CDR1 SEHNR and CDR2 FQNEAQ (reference sequence). This CDR3 is built from 13 residues. V lost 3 bases to trimming and J lost 0 bases, with 2 bases between them. The CDR3 loop is CASSFPNTGELFF. The CDR3 region has the DNA TGTGCCAGCAGCTTCCCGAACACCGGGGAGCTGTTTTTT. Full variable domain (remainder filled in from reference TRBV7-9 and TRBJ2-2): DTGVSQNPRHKITKRGQNVTFRCDPISEHNRLYWYRQTLGQGPEFLTYFQNEAQLEKSRLLSDRFSAERPKGSFSTLEIQRTEQGDSAMYLCASSFPNTGELFFGEGSRLTVL.

This chain's CDR3 is CASSRETGAGTEAFF. CDR3 bases: TGTGCCAGCAGCCGAGAGACCGGGGCAGGAACTGAAGCTTTCTTT. The rearrangement links TRBV4-2 to TRBJ1-1; D perhaps matches TRBD1 (5 bases). The CDR3 has 15 amino acids. The V gene's germline CDR1 is LGHNA and CDR2 YNFKEQ. V was cut by 4 bases and J by 5 bases, with 17 bases left in between.